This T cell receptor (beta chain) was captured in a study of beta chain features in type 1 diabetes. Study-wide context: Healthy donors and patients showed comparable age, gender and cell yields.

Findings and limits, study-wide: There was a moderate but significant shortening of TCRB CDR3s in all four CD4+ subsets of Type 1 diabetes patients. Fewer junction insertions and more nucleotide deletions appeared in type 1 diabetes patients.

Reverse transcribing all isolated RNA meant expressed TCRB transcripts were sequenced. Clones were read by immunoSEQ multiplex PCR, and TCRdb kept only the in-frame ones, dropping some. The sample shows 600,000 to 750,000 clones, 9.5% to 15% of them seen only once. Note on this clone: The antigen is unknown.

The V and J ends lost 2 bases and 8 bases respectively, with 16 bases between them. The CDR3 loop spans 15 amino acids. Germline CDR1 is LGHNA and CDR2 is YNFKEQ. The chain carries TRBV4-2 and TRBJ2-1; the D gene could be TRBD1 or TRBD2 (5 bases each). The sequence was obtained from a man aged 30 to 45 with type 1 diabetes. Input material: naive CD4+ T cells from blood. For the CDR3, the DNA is TGTGCCAGCAGCCAATCCTCGAGGGGAGTGGATGAGCAGTTCTTC. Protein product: CASSQSSRGVDEQFF.